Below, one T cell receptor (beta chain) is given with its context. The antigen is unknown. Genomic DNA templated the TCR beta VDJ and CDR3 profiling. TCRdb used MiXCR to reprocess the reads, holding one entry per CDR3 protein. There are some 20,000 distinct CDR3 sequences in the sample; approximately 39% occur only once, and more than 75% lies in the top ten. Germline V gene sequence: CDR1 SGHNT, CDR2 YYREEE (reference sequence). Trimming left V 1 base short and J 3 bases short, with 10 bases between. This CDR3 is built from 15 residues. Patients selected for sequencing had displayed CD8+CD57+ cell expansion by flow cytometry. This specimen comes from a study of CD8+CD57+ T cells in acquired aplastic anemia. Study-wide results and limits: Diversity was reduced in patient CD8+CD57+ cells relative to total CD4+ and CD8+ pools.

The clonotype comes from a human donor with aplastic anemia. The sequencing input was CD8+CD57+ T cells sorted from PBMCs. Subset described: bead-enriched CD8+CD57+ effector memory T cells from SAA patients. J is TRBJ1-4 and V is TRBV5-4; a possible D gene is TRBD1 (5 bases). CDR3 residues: CASSLSGTANEKLFF. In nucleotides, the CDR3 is TGTGCCAGCAGCTTGTCTGGGACGGCTAATGAAAAACTGTTTTTT.